The T cell receptor beta chain described here comes from a study of T cell responses to AZD1222 COVID-19 vaccine. The study, taken as a whole, reports: The peak T cell response came first, and repertoires were sampled only after it. Two doses of AZD1222 preceded a rise in Spike-specific TCR breadth and depth. Vaccine-related CD4 TCRs covered spike, predominating at 160-218 and 743-854. Most donors were white British and more were female, and clonal diversity was possibly underestimated.

Libraries were prepared by immunoSEQ multiplex PCR; TCRdb keeps only in-frame clonotypes and omits some of them. The profile shows about 120,000 clones, over 80% of them singletons. As to this clone: Its antigen remains unknown.

Germline assignment: CDR1 SNHLY and CDR2 FYNNEI. The CDR3 extends over 13 amino acids. Trimming shortened V by 10 bases and J by 9 bases, and 16 bases separated the two germline ends. The chain has TRBV2 and TRBJ1-6, with D possibly being TRBD1 (6 bases). The receptor comes from an adult in good health. The input for sequencing was peripheral blood, taken on day 0 of AZD1222 vaccination. DNA of the CDR3: TGTGCCAACCGCAGGGGTATTGGTTCACCCCTCCACTTT. It encodes CANRRGIGSPLHF. The full variable domain, rest sourced from reference TRBV2 and TRBJ1-6, is EPEVTQTPSHQVTQMGQEVILRCVPISNHLYFYWYRQILGQKVEFLVSFYNNEISEKSEIFDDQFSVERPDGSNFTLKIRSTKLEDSAMYFCANRRGIGSPLHFGNGTRLTVT.